This TCR beta chain was sequenced in a study of identical twins. Study outcomes and limitations: Cross-sectional statistics underpinned the conclusions; the same donors were not followed.

This clonotype was detected ten times or more. The antigen remains unidentified. CDR3 length: 13 residues. In germline, CDR1 is SEHNR, CDR2 FQNEAQ (reference sequence). The germline V and J ends were trimmed by 6 bases and 8 bases, with 14 bases remaining between them. TCRdb processed the 5' RACE reads anew with MiXCR; each CDR3 protein has one entry. The sample has about 200,000 distinct CDR3 sequences, less than 8% seen once; the top ten hold less than 2.5%. This sample was shared with a second study, whose subject was yellow fever vaccine responses in identical twins. That work states: Vaccine-induced T cell responses in twins were reportedly observed to appear partly convergent, partly personalized.

This receptor was obtained from a woman between 18 and 29 years old in good health. The sequencing input was memory (CD45RO+) T cells sorted from blood. The chain joins TRBV7-9 to TRBJ2-1, with a weak D call TRBD2 (5 bases). The CDR3 nucleotides read TGTGCCAGCAGTTCCCCCGGGCGGGATGAGCAGTTCTTC. Amino acids: CASSSPGRDEQFF.